This T cell receptor beta chain originates from a study of regulatory T cells in long-lasting Graves disease. Turning to the study itself: Persistent Graves' disease required over 5 years of antithyroid drugs and positive TSH receptor antibodies.

J was trimmed by 4 bases and V by 0 bases; bases with no gene match: 2. CDR1 MGHDK and CDR2 SYGVNS come from the germline V gene. The CDR3 covers 14 residues. Time point: persistent/refractory GD, antithyroid drugs over 5 years with positive TRAb. From PBMCs, RNA was extracted and then used to make the TCR library. TCR beta libraries were built with iRepertoire HTBI primers and Arm-PCR of CDR3 regions. One entry per CDR3 protein, called by TCRdb with MiXCR from the multiplex PCR reads. The sample lists 420,000 or so distinct CDR3 sequences, roughly a quarter occurring once. This sequence joins TRBV25-1 and TRBJ1-2; 7 bases are a match to TRBD1. The source of this sequence is a female donor with Graves disease. Sample: peripheral blood mononuclear cells (PBMCs), taken when the disease was refractory, from a patient treated with antithyroid drugs. CDR3 nucleotide sequence: TGTGCCAGCAGTGAATACAGGGGGGGCTATGGCTACACCTTC. It translates to CASSEYRGGYGYTF.